Presented here are 20 T cell receptor beta chains from one specimen sequenced in a study of cytomegalovirus exposure and HLA in healthy donors (dated by TCRdb to the late 2010s). The library relied on the immunoSEQ multiplex PCR assay. The multiplex PCR relied on a mix of 60 forward primers for TCR Vbeta segments and 13 reverse primers for TCR Jbeta segments. Held by TCRdb, this immuneACCESS table contains in-frame sequences only and omits some clones. Under half of the omission traces to an unresolved V gene where checked; the cause of the rest is unknown. The sample yields some 190,000 clones; roughly 80% were counted once. 1.5% of the sample lies in the top ten. Sequences were obtained from PBMCs. The receptors come from a man aged 35 to 55 in good health and CMV-seronegative.

The rearrangement uses TRBV5-4 and TRBJ2-3; 11 bases line up with TRBD2. The CDR3 sequence is 17 residues long. V was pared by 4 bases and J by 3 bases, with 10 bases of the junction left unmatched. CDR1 is SGHNT, CDR2 YYREEE, per germline (reference sequence). This CDR3 reads CASSLLAGGRRTDTQYF. The CDR3 bases are TGTGCCAGCAGCCTCTTAGCGGGGGGGCGGAGGACAGATACGCAGTATTTT. Looking up the rest from reference TRBV5-4 and TRBJ2-3 gives the full variable domain: ETGVTQSPTHLIKTRGQQVTLRCSSQSGHNTVSWYQQALGQGPQFIFQYYREEENGRGNFPPRFSGLQFPNYSSELNVNALELDDSALYLCASSLLAGGRRTDTQYFGPGTRLTVL.

This chain connects TRBV4-3 to TRBJ1-1, with TRBD1 matching 8 bases. The CDR3 is 15 amino acids. The junction had 4 bases not matched to a gene; V was cut back by 3 bases and J by 1 base. The germline CDR1 and CDR2 sequences are LGHNA and YSLEER. CDR3 bases: TGCGCCAGCAGCCAGGAAACAGGGGGGAACACTGAAGCTTTCTTT. Translation gives CASSQETGGNTEAFF.

This chain connects TRBV19 to TRBJ2-2, with 8 bases identical to TRBD2. Trimming removed 7 bases from V and 4 bases from J; junction bases left unmatched: 5. Germline values: CDR1 LNHDA, CDR2 SQIVND (reference sequence). CDR3 length equals 14 residues. CDR3 DNA sequence: TGTGCCAGTAACCCCAGCGGGAGCACCGGGGAGCTGTTTTTT. Amino acids: CASNPSGSTGELFF.

J is TRBJ1-6 and V is TRBV28; 9 bases line up with TRBD1. V dropped 2 bases and J dropped 10; count of bases not matched to a gene: 6. Looked up from germline, CDR1 is MDHEN and CDR2 is SYDVKM. The CDR3 consists of 15 residues. This CDR3 reads CASSLRSQGASPLHF. The CDR3, as DNA: TGTGCCAGCAGTTTAAGATCACAGGGGGCATCACCCCTCCACTTT.

This clone has only one observation. The rearrangement joins TRBV4-3 to TRBJ1-4; the match to TRBD1 covers 9 bases. CDR3 length equals 18 residues. CDR1 LGHNA and CDR2 YSLEER come from the germline V gene. V shed 0 bases and J 11 bases; nucleotides not matched to a gene: 16. CDR3 protein: CASSQEPLGGDREVKLFF. The DNA of the CDR3 is TGCGCCAGCAGCCAAGAACCCTTAGGGGGGGACAGGGAGGTGAAACTGTTTTTT.

The rearrangement joins TRBV10-1 to TRBJ2-1; D not resolved. This CDR3 has 11 residues. CDR1 is WNHNN and CDR2 is SYGVQD in the germline V gene (reference sequence). Between the trimmed V and J ends, which lost 8 bases and 4 bases, there was a span of 6 bases. The CDR3 coding sequence is TGCGCCAGCCAGAAATACAATGAGCAGTTCTTC. This translates into CASQKYNEQFF.

This chain links TRBV7-3 with TRBJ2-3, with D hard to call. Per germline, CDR1 SGHTA and CDR2 FQGTGA. V gave up 5 bases and J gave up 3 bases, with 9 bases separating them. The CDR3 has 13 amino acids. The CDR3 protein is CASSHDGTDTQYF. CDR3 DNA sequence: TGTGCCAGCAGCCACGACGGGACAGATACGCAGTATTTT.

V is TRBV7-3 and J is TRBJ2-1; 9 nucleotides line up with TRBD2. The germline CDR1 and CDR2 sequences are SGHTA and FQGTGA. The CDR3 has 14 amino acids. The J segment lost 7 bases and the V segment lost 4 bases, leaving 5 bases of the junction unmatched. CDR3 nucleotide sequence: TGTGCCAGCAGCTGGGCTAGCGGGGATAATGAGCAGTTCTTC. Its translation is CASSWASGDNEQFF.

The J gene is TRBJ2-1, the V gene TRBV11-2; maybe TRBD2 (7 bases). Germline CDR1 is SGHAT and CDR2 is FQNNGV. The CDR3 contains 15 residues. Trimming removed 4 bases at V and 6 bases at J, with 16 bases between. Written as DNA, the CDR3 is TGTGCCAGCAGCTCATTCGGGGGGCCCCTCAATGAGCAGTTCTTC. Amino acid sequence: CASSSFGGPLNEQFF.

The rearrangement joins TRBV7-6 to TRBJ2-7; possible D gene TRBD1, 6 bases. The V end was cut by 5 bases, the J end by 1 base, with 12 bases between. CDR3 length: 14 amino acids. The germline V gene has CDR1 SGHVS and CDR2 FNYEAQ. CDR3 protein: CASSPGDVSYEQYF. The CDR3 DNA follows: TGTGCCAGCAGCCCAGGGGACGTATCCTACGAGCAGTACTTC.

For this clone: Other DNA variants within this sample encode the same CDR3. J is TRBJ1-3 and V is TRBV4-3; D is undetermined. V lost 0 bases and J 0 bases, leaving 9 bases between the germline ends. The germline V gene encodes CDR1 LGHNA and CDR2 YSLEER. This CDR3 region has 16 residues. The CDR3 bases are TGCGCCAGCAGCCAAGATGCGGGCGGCTCTGGAAACACCATATATTTT. This encodes CASSQDAGGSGNTIYF.

This clone was seen once. The rearrangement joins TRBV9 to TRBJ2-1, with 9 bases fitting TRBD1. CDR3 length equals 18 residues. The V gene's germline CDR1 is SGDLS and CDR2 YYNGEE. V dropped 4 bases and J dropped 3; count of bases not matched to a gene: 14. The CDR3 region has the DNA TGTGCCAGCAGCTCCTGGATGGGAATGGGACAGGGCTACAATGAGCAGTTCTTC. Amino acid sequence: CASSSWMGMGQGYNEQFF.

The V and J genes are TRBV5-1 and TRBJ2-7; D unresolved. CDR1 and CDR2 from the germline V gene are SGHRS and YFSETQ. The CDR3 length is 13 residues. The germline V and J ends were trimmed by 0 bases and 4 bases, with 8 bases remaining between them. CDR3 in DNA: TGCGCCAGCAGCTTGGGGCCACAGTACGAGCAGTACTTC. Encoded protein: CASSLGPQYEQYF. Using reference TRBV5-1 and TRBJ2-7 for the parts outside the CDR3, the full variable domain is KAGVTQTPRYLIKTRGQQVTLSCSPISGHRSVSWYQQTPGQGLQFLFEYFSETQRNKGNFPGRFSGRQFSNSRSEMNVSTLELGDSALYLCASSLGPQYEQYFGPGTRLTVT.

This chain links TRBV2 with TRBJ2-5, with D perhaps matching TRBD1 (6 bases). The CDR3 is 15 amino acids. The V gene's germline CDR1 is SNHLY and CDR2 FYNNEI. Trimming removed 2 bases at V and 4 bases at J, with 14 bases between. The CDR3 DNA follows: TGTGCCAGCAGTGAATCAATCAAGGGGGTAGAGACCCAGTACTTC. Protein product: CASSESIKGVETQYF. Based on the CDR3 plus reference TRBV2 and TRBJ2-5, the full variable domain is EPEVTQTPSHQVTQMGQEVILRCVPISNHLYFYWYRQILGQKVEFLVSFYNNEISEKSEIFDDQFSVERPDGSNFTLKIRSTKLEDSAMYFCASSESIKGVETQYFGPGTRLLVL.

The chain is built from TRBV6-5 and TRBJ1-2; D call uncertain. The ends were cut back, 6 bases at V and 3 bases at J, with 14 bases in the middle. The CDR3 consists of 14 residues. Germline V lookup: CDR1 MNHEY, CDR2 SVGAGI. The CDR3 sequence is CASSTGVGDYGYTF. The CDR3 coding sequence is TGTGCCAGCAGCACCGGGGTGGGAGACTATGGCTACACCTTC.

V and J are TRBV30 and TRBJ1-3; 8 bases are a match to TRBD1. J gave up 8 bases and V 4 bases, and 22 bases lay outside the gene matches. Per germline, CDR1 GTSNPN and CDR2 SVGIG (reference sequence). This CDR3 is built from 18 residues. CDR3 nucleotide sequence: TGTGCCTGGACTCTAAGGCCCCGGACAGGGACACAACGAGACACCATATATTTT. It translates to CAWTLRPRTGTQRDTIYF.

The rearrangement joins TRBV7-9 to TRBJ2-1; TRBD1 matches at 8 bases. The junction had 1 base not matched to a gene; V was cut back by 4 bases and J by 8 bases. Germline V lookup: CDR1 SEHNR, CDR2 FQNEAQ (reference sequence). This CDR3 contains 12 residues. The CDR3 nucleotides read TGTGCCAGCAGCTCAGGGGGCGATGAGCAGTTCTTC. Its translation is CASSSGGDEQFF.

V and J are TRBV25-1 and TRBJ2-2; TRBD1 agrees at 10 bases. J gave up 5 bases and V 9 bases, and 6 bases lay outside the gene matches. The CDR3 loop spans 14 amino acids. The germline gives CDR1 MGHDK, CDR2 SYGVNS. This CDR3 reads CASSGTGETGELFF. In DNA, the CDR3 is TGTGCCAGTTCTGGGACAGGGGAGACCGGGGAGCTGTTTTTT.

The rearrangement uses TRBV18 and TRBJ2-1, with D possibly matching TRBD1 (6 bases). V shed 3 bases and J shed 5 bases, with 11 bases lying between them. CDR3 length equals 14 residues. The germline gives CDR1 KGHSH, CDR2 LQKENI. The CDR3 is CASSPGQNDNEQFF. In DNA form, the CDR3 reads TGTGCCAGCTCACCCGGACAGAACGACAATGAGCAGTTCTTC.

The V call is TRBV2, the J call TRBJ1-5; 7 nucleotides match TRBD1. V lost 7 bases to trimming and J lost 3 bases; unmatched junction nucleotides: 6. Germline lookup yields CDR1 SNHLY and CDR2 FYNNEI. CDR3 length: 14 residues. The chain's CDR3 is CASNEQGPNQPQHF. Here the CDR3 DNA reads TGTGCCAGCAACGAACAGGGGCCCAATCAGCCCCAGCATTTT.